Presented here are 22 T cell receptor beta chains from one specimen sequenced in a study of cytomegalovirus exposure and HLA in healthy donors. Produced via immunoSEQ multiplex PCR; TCRdb's table is partial and in-frame only. The data hold 110,000 or so clones, with about 86% observed a single time. Sequenced sample: PBMCs. These receptor sequences come from a woman aged 18 to 35 in good health and CMV-seropositive.

This sequence joins TRBV29-1 and TRBJ1-2, with D unclear. The CDR3 extends over 15 amino acids. Trimming left V 4 bases short and J 0 bases short, with 15 bases between. Looked up from germline, CDR1 is SQVTM and CDR2 is ANQGSEA. CDR3 protein: CSVAEQRRANYGYTF. Here the CDR3 DNA reads TGCAGCGTTGCGGAGCAGAGAAGAGCTAACTATGGCTACACCTTC.

There are a few counts of this clone. The chain recombines TRBV2 with TRBJ2-3, with D perhaps TRBD2 (5 bases). Germline V lookup: CDR1 SNHLY, CDR2 FYNNEI. The CDR3 sequence is 12 residues long. Trimming took off 7 bases at V and 6 bases at J, with 11 bases between the two ends. The CDR3 loop reads CASTPGGDTQYF. In DNA, the CDR3 is TGTGCCAGCACCCCCGGCGGGGATACGCAGTATTTT. Full variable domain (rest looked up from reference TRBV2 and TRBJ2-3): EPEVTQTPSHQVTQMGQEVILRCVPISNHLYFYWYRQILGQKVEFLVSFYNNEISEKSEIFDDQFSVERPDGSNFTLKIRSTKLEDSAMYFCASTPGGDTQYFGPGTRLTVL.

The V and J genes are TRBV5-1 and TRBJ2-1; TRBD2 agrees at 10 bases. J was trimmed by 8 bases and V by 4 bases; bases with no gene match: 15. Germline V lookup: CDR1 SGHRS, CDR2 YFSETQ. The CDR3 sequence is 17 residues long. CDR3 in amino acids: CASSPRTSGPIRDEQFF. CDR3 bases: TGCGCCAGCAGCCCCCGGACTAGCGGTCCTATTCGAGATGAGCAGTTCTTC.

This clone was counted once. The rearrangement links TRBV7-9 to TRBJ2-5, with D possibly being TRBD1 (6 bases). V lost 4 bases to trimming and J lost 5 bases, with 14 bases between them. This CDR3 is built from 14 residues. CDR1 and CDR2 (germline): SEHNR, FQNEAQ (reference sequence). CDR3 in DNA: TGTGCCAGCAGCTCGCGGACTCAGGGGGAGACCCAGTACTTC. Translation: CASSSRTQGETQYF.

The chain combines TRBV5-6 with TRBJ2-2, with TRBD1 matching 9 bases. The CDR3 sequence is 15 residues long. V gave up 3 bases and J gave up 3 bases; unmatched junction bases: 3. The germline CDR1 and CDR2 sequences are SGHDT and YYEEEE. In DNA, the CDR3 is TGTGCCAGCAGCTCTGACAGGGGGGACACCGGGGAGCTGTTTTTT. It translates to CASSSDRGDTGELFF.

V is TRBV11-3 and J is TRBJ2-5; 7 positions agree with TRBD2. Trimming removed 1 base from V and 3 bases from J; junction bases left unmatched: 8. This CDR3 region has 16 residues. Germline-derived CDR1 and CDR2 are SGHNT and YENEEA. The CDR3, as DNA: TGTGCCAGCAGCTTAGGTCGGCGGGAGAGAGAAGAGACCCAGTACTTC. It specifies CASSLGRREREETQYF.

Only a few counts were recorded for this clone. The V gene is TRBV7-9, the J gene TRBJ1-4; 7 positions match TRBD1. With 5 bases clipped from V and 3 bases from J, the junction kept 9 bases outside the gene matches. CDR3 size: 16 residues. Germline V gene data show CDR1 as SEHNR and CDR2 as FQNEAQ (reference sequence). CDR3 DNA: TGTGCCAGCAGCCCTGGGACAGTAAACTCTAATGAAAAACTGTTTTTT. It codes for CASSPGTVNSNEKLFF.

This sequence joins TRBV2 and TRBJ1-2; D unresolved. This CDR3 has 14 amino acids. Trimming left V 6 bases short and J 0 bases short, with 11 bases between. Germline V lookup: CDR1 SNHLY, CDR2 FYNNEI. In DNA form, the CDR3 reads TGTGCCAGCAGCCCGGTGTTCACTAACTATGGCTACACCTTC. Its protein is CASSPVFTNYGYTF.

This clone was found once. The chain has TRBV19 and TRBJ1-1, with a tentative D call TRBD1 (5 bases). This CDR3 contains 16 residues. V lost 0 bases and J 1 base, leaving 12 bases between the germline ends. The germline gives CDR1 LNHDA, CDR2 SQIVND (reference sequence). This chain's CDR3 is CASSIDRDTGNTEAFF. CDR3 DNA: TGTGCCAGTAGTATAGACAGGGATACAGGGAACACTGAAGCTTTCTTT.

The CDR3 loop is CAISPRTGRGTEAFF. Written as DNA, the CDR3 is TGTGCCATCAGTCCGCGGACAGGGCGCGGTACTGAAGCTTTCTTT. The J gene is TRBJ1-1, the V gene TRBV10-3; 8 bases fit TRBD1. The CDR3 has 15 residues. Germline CDR1 ENHRY, CDR2 SYGVKD. V trimming: 5 bases; J trimming: 5 bases; junction bases outside the gene matches: 10.

Note on this clone: The junction does not match germline at one end; this may be a read error. CDR3 in amino acids: CASREDRNSYEQYF. CDR3 bases: TGTGCCAGCAGAGAAGACAGGAACTCCTACGAGCAGTACTTC. The chain has TRBV2 and TRBJ2-7; D is possibly TRBD1 (6 bases). This CDR3 is 14 amino acids long. Germline CDR1 SNHLY, CDR2 FYNNEI.

The V call is TRBV5-6, the J call TRBJ1-1, with D possibly matching TRBD1 (6 bases). V was shortened by 4 bases and J by 0 bases, with 16 bases between the two germline ends. Per germline, CDR1 SGHDT and CDR2 YYEEEE. The CDR3 is made up of 16 amino acids. CDR3 loop: CASSPPGDPMNTEAFF. The CDR3 nucleotides are TGTGCCAGCAGCCCTCCAGGGGATCCTATGAACACTGAAGCTTTCTTT.

The genes are TRBV4-2 and TRBJ1-3; no clear D gene. Germline V gene data show CDR1 as LGHNA and CDR2 as YNFKEQ. The ends were cut back, 0 bases at V and 1 base at J, with 7 bases in the middle. The CDR3 is made up of 15 amino acids. CDR3 sequence (DNA): TGTGCCAGCAGCCAAGATGAGACTTCTGGAAACACCATATATTTT. Amino acid sequence: CASSQDETSGNTIYF.

The genes are TRBV9 and TRBJ2-2, with D tentatively TRBD1 (6 bases). From germline, CDR1 is SGDLS and CDR2 YYNGEE. This CDR3 spans 17 amino acids. Trimming left V 3 bases short and J 3 bases short, with 18 bases between. The CDR3 nucleotides read TGTGCCAGCAGCGAACCCAGGGACACGATCCACACCGGGGAGCTGTTTTTT. Protein: CASSEPRDTIHTGELFF.

The gene calls are TRBV13 and TRBJ2-1, with TRBD2 matching over 15 bases. Germline assignment: CDR1 PRHDT and CDR2 FYEKMQ (reference sequence). The V segment lost 5 bases and the J segment 9 bases; nucleotides outside the gene matches: 5. This CDR3 has 15 amino acids. The DNA of the CDR3 is TGTGCCAGCAGCCGGGGACTAGCGGGAGGAGTTGAGCAGTTCTTC. The encoded protein is CASSRGLAGGVEQFF.

The chain joins TRBV5-1 to TRBJ2-3, with 8 nucleotides matching TRBD1. CDR1 is SGHRS and CDR2 is YFSETQ in the germline V gene. The junction had 6 bases not matched to a gene; V was cut back by 0 bases and J by 3 bases. The CDR3 is made up of 16 amino acids. The CDR3 DNA reads as TGCGCCAGCAGCTTGGGTGGACAGGGAGAGACAGATACGCAGTATTTT. Protein sequence: CASSLGGQGETDTQYF.

V gene TRBV4-1 combines with J gene TRBJ1-1; a weak D match, TRBD1 (5 bases). CDR3 length: 15 amino acids. Trimming cost V 4 bases and J 8 bases, with 20 bases left between them. Germline V lookup: CDR1 MGHRA, CDR2 YSYEKL. As DNA, the CDR3 is TGCGCCAGCAGCCCCCCTGTCGATCTGGGGCAGGAAGCTTTCTTT. Amino acid sequence: CASSPPVDLGQEAFF.

This chain connects TRBV6-5 to TRBJ2-3; D might be TRBD2 (5 bases). In germline, CDR1 is MNHEY, CDR2 SVGAGI. Trimming left V 1 base short and J 10 bases short, with 6 bases between. The CDR3 spans 11 residues. The CDR3 coding sequence is TGTGCCAGCAGTTACTTGGAGGCGCAGTATTTT. Translation: CASSYLEAQYF.

This clone was observed a single time. The V and J genes are TRBV7-2 and TRBJ1-2, with D perhaps TRBD1 (5 bases). Germline assignment: CDR1 SGHTA and CDR2 FQGNSA. Trimming removed 0 bases at V and 4 bases at J, with 12 bases between. The CDR3 has 15 amino acids. CDR3 in DNA: TGTGCCAGCAGCTTAGCAGAGACAGAGCCCTATGGCTACACCTTC. Translated: CASSLAETEPYGYTF.

The chain combines TRBV10-3 with TRBJ2-3; 9 bases map to TRBD1. The CDR3 is 14 amino acids. Germline CDR1 is ENHRY and CDR2 is SYGVKD. V was clipped by 7 bases and J by 6 bases; unmatched bases: 8. This CDR3 reads CAINSDRGGDTQYF. In DNA form, the CDR3 reads TGTGCCATCAACTCGGACAGGGGAGGGGATACGCAGTATTTT.

The chain combines TRBV5-1 with TRBJ2-3, with 8 positions matching TRBD2. CDR1 and CDR2 (germline): SGHRS, YFSETQ. The CDR3 has 16 residues. With 0 bases clipped from V and 2 bases from J, the junction kept 5 bases outside the gene matches. DNA of the CDR3: TGCGCCAGCAGCTTGGCGGGAGCGGGGGTCACAGATACGCAGTATTTT. Translating gives CASSLAGAGVTDTQYF.

This chain connects TRBV6-4 to TRBJ1-4; a possible D gene is TRBD1 (6 bases). Trimming removed 0 bases from V and 7 bases from J, with 18 bases in between. The CDR3 loop spans 17 amino acids. Germline CDR1 and CDR2: MRHNA and SNTAGT. CDR3 in amino acids: CASSDSKVGAVCEKLFF. The DNA for the CDR3 is TGTGCCAGCAGTGACTCGAAGGTGGGGGCAGTGTGTGAAAAACTGTTTTTT.